This T cell receptor beta chain was sequenced in a study of cytomegalovirus exposure and HLA in healthy donors. V lost 3 bases, J lost 7 bases, and 5 bases stayed unmatched. CDR1 SSHAT and CDR2 FNYEAQ come from the germline V gene (reference sequence). The CDR3 is made up of 15 amino acids. It was healthy bone marrow donors who served as donors. The PCR ran on 60 Vbeta and 13 Jbeta primers. Measured with immunoSEQ multiplex PCR; TCRdb has only the in-frame clones, and not every one. This sample has roughly 120,000 clones; around four fifths occur once, and the top ten carry over 0.9%. The source of this sequence is a human donor in good health. Sequenced: PBMCs. The chain uses TRBV7-7 and TRBJ2-1; TRBD2 aligns across 11 bases. In nucleotides, the CDR3 is TGTGCCAGCAGCTTTAGCGGGGGGGCCGGGAATGAGCAGTTCTTC. It codes for CASSFSGGAGNEQFF.